Following are 17 T cell receptor beta chains from one sample sequenced in a study of T cells in Graves' hyperthyroidism and ophthalmopathy. Amplification yielded TCR beta CDR3 regions, with RNA transcripts as the source. RT-PCR in the first round (using the HTBI primer set) targeted the TCR CDR3. TCRdb analysed the multiplex PCR reads with MiXCR anew, one entry per CDR3 protein. The table records roughly 720,000 distinct CDR3 sequences, around 16% of them present only once. The sequenced material came from blood. The receptors were sampled from a middle-aged man with Graves' hyperthyroidism.

This chain links TRBV3-1 with TRBJ2-1; 8 positions match TRBD2. The CDR3 covers 13 residues. J was trimmed by 14 bases and V by 4 bases; bases with no gene match: 10. Per the germline V gene, CDR1 is LGHDT and CDR2 is YNNKEL (reference sequence). The CDR3, as DNA: TGTGCCAGCAGCCCCCGTGATAGCGGGGAAAAGTTCTTC. This gives the protein CASSPRDSGEKFF.

This chain links TRBV28 with TRBJ2-7, with TRBD2 matching over 11 bases. CDR3 length equals 14 residues. From germline, CDR1 is MDHEN and CDR2 SYDVKM. J lost 6 bases, V lost 10 bases, and 11 bases had no gene match. CDR3 in DNA: TGTGCCATTCTACTACTAGCGGGAGAATGCGAGCAGTACTTC. It translates to CAILLLAGECEQYF.

This clonotype was counted ten times or more. The chain links TRBV19 to TRBJ2-5, with D possibly matching TRBD2 (5 bases). CDR3 length: 14 residues. Trimming stripped 2 bases from V and 5 bases from J, with 12 bases between. In germline, CDR1 is LNHDA, CDR2 SQIVND (reference sequence). For the CDR3, the DNA is TGTGCCAGTAGTATACAAGAGGGAGCGGAGACCCAGTACTTC. It codes for CASSIQEGAETQYF.

In its sample, this clonotype was seen many times. The chain uses TRBV24-1 and TRBJ2-3; 8 bases line up with TRBD2. The CDR3 runs to 14 residues. Germline CDR1 reads KGHDR; CDR2 reads SFDVKD. J gave up 6 bases and V 5 bases, and 6 bases lay outside the gene matches. The CDR3 loop reads CATSGAGAGDTQYF. In DNA, the CDR3 is TGTGCCACCAGTGGAGCGGGAGCGGGCGATACGCAGTATTTT.

This clonotype was seen at least ten times. This sequence joins TRBV19 and TRBJ2-1, with TRBD2 identical over 9 bases. The CDR3 contains 16 residues. The germline CDR1 and CDR2 sequences are LNHDA and SQIVND (reference sequence). V lost 3 bases, J lost 5 bases, and 8 bases stayed unmatched. The chain's CDR3 is CASSILGLAGNNEQFF. In nucleotides, the CDR3 is TGTGCCAGTAGTATCTTAGGGCTAGCGGGAAACAATGAGCAGTTCTTC.

This clonotype was counted many times. The V gene is TRBV19, the J gene TRBJ2-7; D is perhaps TRBD2 (5 bases). With 3 bases removed from V and 2 bases from J, the gap between germline ends came to 11 bases. Germline V gives CDR1 LNHDA, CDR2 SQIVND (reference sequence). The CDR3 totals 14 residues. The CDR3 loop is CASSMTSGAYEQYF. Here the CDR3 DNA reads TGTGCCAGTAGTATGACCAGCGGCGCCTACGAGCAGTACTTC.

The V gene is TRBV11-1, the J gene TRBJ1-3; D is uncertain. V was cut by 5 bases and J by 0 bases, with 14 bases left in between. In germline, CDR1 is SGHAT, CDR2 FQDESV (reference sequence). There are 16 residues in the CDR3. For the CDR3, the DNA is TGTGCCAGCAGCCAGCAGACGTACTCCTCTGGAAACACCATATATTTT. It codes for CASSQQTYSSGNTIYF.

This clonotype has just a few counts. This chain links TRBV30 with TRBJ1-2; D not certain. Per the germline V gene, CDR1 is GTSNPN and CDR2 is SVGIG (reference sequence). This CDR3 is 13 amino acids long. Trimming pared 0 bases from V and 3 bases from J, leaving 8 bases between. The CDR3 DNA is TGTGCCTGGAGTGTTGGAGATTACTATGGCTACACCTTC. Protein product: CAWSVGDYYGYTF.

As regards this clonotype: A much larger clonotype is one base distant, so this may be a read error. This chain joins TRBV3-1 and TRBJ2-5; 8 nucleotides line up with TRBD2. The CDR3 totals 17 residues. The V segment lost 0 bases and the J segment 2 bases; nucleotides outside the gene matches: 8. In germline, CDR1 is LGHDT, CDR2 YNNKEL (reference sequence). The CDR3 bases are TGTGCCAGCAGCCAAGATCGGGGCGGGGGGTTTCAAGAGACCCAGTACTTC. Its translation: CASSQDRGGGFQETQYF.

This clonotype showed up many times. This chain uses TRBV7-9 with TRBJ2-3, with D unresolved. Germline CDR1 reads SEHNR; CDR2 reads FQNEAQ (reference sequence). This CDR3 comprises 14 residues. V shed 5 bases and J shed 2 bases, with 11 bases lying between them. In DNA, the CDR3 is TGTGCCAGCAGCGGCCGGGTCCACACAGATACGCAGTATTTT. Its protein product is CASSGRVHTDTQYF.

This clonotype appeared many times. This chain joins TRBV7-3 and TRBJ2-5, with D hard to call. Germline CDR1 reads SGHTA; CDR2 reads FQGTGA. This CDR3 region has 15 residues. V dropped 2 bases and J dropped 0 bases, with 10 bases sitting between them. The CDR3 sequence is CASSLGVLDQETQYF. In DNA form, the CDR3 reads TGTGCCAGCAGCTTAGGGGTATTGGACCAAGAGACCCAGTACTTC. The full variable domain, in which reference TRBV7-3 and TRBJ2-5 provide the parts outside the CDR3, is GAGVSQTPSNKVTEKGKYVELRCDPISGHTALYWYRQSLGQGPEFLIYFQGTGAADDSGLPNDRFFAVRPEGSVSTLKIQRTERGDSAVYLCASSLGVLDQETQYFGPGTRLLVL.

This clonotype was counted between two and nine times. The rearrangement joins TRBV9 to TRBJ2-5; 9 positions agree with TRBD1. The junction had 11 bases not matched to a gene; V was cut back by 3 bases and J by 5 bases. The CDR3 runs to 16 residues. Germline-derived CDR1 and CDR2 are SGDLS and YYNGEE. The CDR3 loop is CASSALSGQGRETQYF. The DNA for the CDR3 is TGTGCCAGCAGCGCCCTATCCGGACAGGGGAGGGAGACCCAGTACTTC.

This clonotype was found many times. The V call is TRBV19, the J call TRBJ1-1; a weak D match, TRBD1 (6 bases). V lost 5 bases and J 0 bases, leaving 13 bases between the germline ends. The CDR3 has 15 amino acids. From germline, CDR1 is LNHDA and CDR2 SQIVND (reference sequence). The CDR3, as DNA: TGTGCCAGTAGTCTCGGGGACACCATGAACACTGAAGCTTTCTTT. Its protein product is CASSLGDTMNTEAFF.

This chain links TRBV6-1 with TRBJ2-7; 8 bases are shared with TRBD1. The CDR3 sequence is 14 residues long. Germline CDR1 MNHNS, CDR2 SASEGT. Trimming took 3 bases from V and 5 from J; bases not matched to a gene: 6. CDR3 nucleotide sequence: TGTGCCAGCAGTGATGTCGCAGGGGGCGACGAGCAGTACTTC. As protein: CASSDVAGGDEQYF.

On this clonotype: One end of the junction fails to match germline, which may point to a read error. The rearrangement uses TRBV10-3 and TRBJ1-2; 7 bases match TRBD1. CDR1 ENHRY and CDR2 SYGVKD come from the germline V gene. The CDR3 is 13 residues long. CDR3 region: CAISATGAYGHTF. CDR3 nucleotide sequence: TGTGCCATCAGTGCAACAGGGGCCTATGGCCACACCTTC.

This clonotype was counted ten times or more. The V gene is TRBV12-5, the J gene TRBJ2-7, with D unresolved. CDR3 length: 12 amino acids. CDR1 and CDR2 from the germline V gene are LGHNT and FRNRAP. Trimming removed 2 bases from V and 2 bases from J, with 4 bases in between. In nucleotides, the CDR3 is TGTGCTAGTGGTTTGTCAGCCTACGAGCAGTACTTC. This codes for CASGLSAYEQYF.

This clonotype was seen ten or more times. The rearrangement joins TRBV3-1 to TRBJ1-1; D gene uncertain. The V gene lost 5 bases and the J gene lost 0 bases, with 4 bases spanning the gap. In germline, CDR1 is LGHDT, CDR2 YNNKEL (reference sequence). The CDR3 loop spans 12 amino acids. CDR3 DNA: TGTGCCAGCAGCGACCTGAACACTGAAGCTTTCTTT. It encodes CASSDLNTEAFF.